This TCR beta chain stems from a study of blood T cell repertoires in COVID-19. As processed by the authors: It was from reference gene primer amplification that nucleated cell counts were estimated. Method: immunoSEQ multiplex PCR; TCRdb's copy keeps in-frame clones and lacks some. That table gives V, J and clone size, and the DNA gave D and trimming. Altogether 200,000 to 250,000 clones are present, about 90% being singletons, with the ten largest covering approximately 12%. The sequenced material came from peripheral blood. The receptor comes from a woman aged 18-29 years who had recovered from COVID-19.

CDR3 DNA sequence: TGTGCCAGCAGTGACTCCGACAGATCCTTCTATGGCTACACCTTC. Translated: CASSDSDRSFYGYTF. This sequence joins TRBV6-4 and TRBJ1-2, with D maybe TRBD1 (5 bases). This CDR3 is 15 amino acids long. V was cut by 0 bases and J by 4 bases, with 12 bases left in between. Germline loops: CDR1 MRHNA, CDR2 SNTAGT.